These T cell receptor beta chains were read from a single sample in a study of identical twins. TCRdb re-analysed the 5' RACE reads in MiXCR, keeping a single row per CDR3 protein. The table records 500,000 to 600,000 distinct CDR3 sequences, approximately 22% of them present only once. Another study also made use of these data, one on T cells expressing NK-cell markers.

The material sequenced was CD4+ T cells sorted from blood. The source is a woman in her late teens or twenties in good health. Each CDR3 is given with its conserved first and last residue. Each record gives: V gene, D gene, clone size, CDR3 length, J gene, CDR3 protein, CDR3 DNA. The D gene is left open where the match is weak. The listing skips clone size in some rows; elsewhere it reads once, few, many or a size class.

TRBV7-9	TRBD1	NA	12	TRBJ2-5	CASRISGGTGYF	TGTGCCAGCAGGATCTCCGGCGGGACAGGGTACTTC
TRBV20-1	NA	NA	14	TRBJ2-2	CSALKGKRTGELFF	TGCAGTGCATTGAAAGGGAAGCGGACCGGGGAGCTGTTTTTT
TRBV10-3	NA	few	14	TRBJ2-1	CAITGVGGEQEQFF	TGTGCCATCACGGGGGTTGGAGGGGAGCAGGAGCAGTTCTTC
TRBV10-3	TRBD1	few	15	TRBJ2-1	CAINPGTGSYNEQFF	TGTGCCATCAATCCCGGGACAGGATCCTACAATGAGCAGTTCTTC
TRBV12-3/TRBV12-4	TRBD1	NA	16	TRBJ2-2	CASSLYDRVNTGELFF	TGTGCCAGCAGTTTGTACGACAGGGTGAACACCGGGGAGCTGTTTTTT
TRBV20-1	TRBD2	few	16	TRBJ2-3	CSARDGVAGGTDTQYF	TGCAGTGCTAGAGATGGGGTAGCGGGAGGCACAGATACGCAGTATTTT
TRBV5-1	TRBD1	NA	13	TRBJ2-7	CASSSDRVSEQYF	TGCGCCAGCAGCTCGGACAGGGTATCCGAGCAGTACTTC
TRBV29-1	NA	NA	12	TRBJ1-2	CSVETRLGGYTF	TGCAGCGTTGAGACCAGGTTGGGCGGCTACACCTTC
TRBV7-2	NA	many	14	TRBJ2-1	CASSYLGIPGEQFF	TGTGCCAGCAGCTACCTCGGGATCCCCGGTGAGCAGTTCTTC
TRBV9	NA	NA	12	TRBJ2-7	CASSTPEGPQYF	TGTGCCAGCAGCACCCCCGAGGGCCCCCAGTACTTC
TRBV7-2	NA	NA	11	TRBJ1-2	CASFRGYGYTF	TGTGCCAGCTTTCGGGGATATGGCTACACCTTC
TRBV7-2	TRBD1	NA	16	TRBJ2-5	CASSLALSRGQETQYF	TGTGCCAGCAGCTTAGCGCTATCCAGGGGGCAAGAGACCCAGTACTTC
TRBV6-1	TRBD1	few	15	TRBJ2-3	CASSQTGLGEDTQYF	TGTGCCAGCAGTCAGACAGGGCTTGGGGAAGATACGCAGTATTTT
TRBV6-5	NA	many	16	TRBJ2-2	CASSYSVLVNTGELFF	TGTGCCAGCAGTTACTCGGTACTAGTGAACACCGGGGAGCTGTTTTTT
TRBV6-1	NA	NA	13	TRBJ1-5	CASQGGGNQPQHF	TGTGCCTCCCAAGGAGGGGGCAATCAGCCCCAGCATTTT
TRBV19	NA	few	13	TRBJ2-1	CASSRNRVDEQFF	TGTGCCAGTAGTAGGAACAGGGTGGATGAGCAGTTCTTC
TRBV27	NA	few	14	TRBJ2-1	CASRQVGPYNEQFF	TGTGCCAGCAGACAAGTCGGCCCCTACAATGAGCAGTTCTTC
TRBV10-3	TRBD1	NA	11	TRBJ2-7	CAISGDSEQYF	TGTGCCATCAGTGGGGACAGCGAGCAGTACTTC
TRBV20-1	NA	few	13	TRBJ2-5	CSARDRAQETQYF	TGCAGTGCTAGAGACAGGGCCCAAGAGACCCAGTACTTC
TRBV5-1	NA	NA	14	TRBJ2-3	CASSTKGSTDTQYF	TGCGCCAGCAGCACGAAAGGGAGCACAGATACGCAGTATTTT
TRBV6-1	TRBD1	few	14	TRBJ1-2	CASSPRTGDFAYTF	TGTGCCAGCAGTCCTCGGACAGGTGATTTCGCCTACACCTTC
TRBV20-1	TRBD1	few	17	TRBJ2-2	CSAGILLGTGNTGELFF	TGCAGTGCTGGGATCCTACTAGGGACAGGGAACACCGGGGAGCTGTTTTTT
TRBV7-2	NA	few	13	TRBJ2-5	CASSSGREETQYF	TGTGCCAGCAGCTCCGGACGGGAAGAGACCCAGTACTTC
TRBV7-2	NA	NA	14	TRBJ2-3	CASSADWSTDTQYF	TGTGCCAGCAGCGCGGATTGGAGCACAGATACGCAGTATTTT
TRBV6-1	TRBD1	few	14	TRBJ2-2	CASSPRTGDGELFF	TGTGCCAGCAGCCCTAGGACAGGGGACGGGGAGCTGTTTTTT
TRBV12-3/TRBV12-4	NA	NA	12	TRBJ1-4	CASSSGVEKLFF	TGTGCCAGCAGTTCAGGGGTTGAAAAACTGTTTTTT
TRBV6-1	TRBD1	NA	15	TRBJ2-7	CASSTRTGGKYEQYF	TGTGCCAGCAGTACACGGACAGGGGGAAAGTACGAGCAGTACTTC
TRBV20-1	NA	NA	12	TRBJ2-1	CSEGGLQAEQFF	TGCAGTGAAGGGGGACTACAAGCTGAGCAGTTCTTC
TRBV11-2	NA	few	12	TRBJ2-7	CASSLWGDEQYF	TGTGCCAGCAGCTTATGGGGTGACGAGCAGTACTTC
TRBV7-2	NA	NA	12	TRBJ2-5	CASSSDHPTQYF	TGTGCCAGCAGCTCGGACCATCCGACCCAGTACTTC
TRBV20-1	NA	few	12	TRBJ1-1	CSARGMNTEAFF	TGCAGTGCTAGAGGAATGAACACTGAAGCTTTCTTT
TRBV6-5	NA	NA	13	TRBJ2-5	CASSYSRLETQYF	TGTGCCAGCAGTTACTCGAGGTTGGAGACCCAGTACTTC
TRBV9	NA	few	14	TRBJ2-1	CASSVGQRLNEQFF	TGTGCCAGCAGCGTAGGACAGAGGCTCAATGAGCAGTTCTTC
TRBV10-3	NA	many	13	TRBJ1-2	CAISLGQIYGYTF	TGTGCCATCAGCCTCGGACAGATCTATGGCTACACCTTC
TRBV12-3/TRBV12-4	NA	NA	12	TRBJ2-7	CASRTELYEQYF	TGTGCCAGCCGGACTGAACTCTACGAGCAGTACTTC
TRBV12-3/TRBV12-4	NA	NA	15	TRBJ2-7	CASSLVSRGGYEQYF	TGTGCCAGCAGTTTAGTTTCGCGGGGAGGCTACGAGCAGTACTTC